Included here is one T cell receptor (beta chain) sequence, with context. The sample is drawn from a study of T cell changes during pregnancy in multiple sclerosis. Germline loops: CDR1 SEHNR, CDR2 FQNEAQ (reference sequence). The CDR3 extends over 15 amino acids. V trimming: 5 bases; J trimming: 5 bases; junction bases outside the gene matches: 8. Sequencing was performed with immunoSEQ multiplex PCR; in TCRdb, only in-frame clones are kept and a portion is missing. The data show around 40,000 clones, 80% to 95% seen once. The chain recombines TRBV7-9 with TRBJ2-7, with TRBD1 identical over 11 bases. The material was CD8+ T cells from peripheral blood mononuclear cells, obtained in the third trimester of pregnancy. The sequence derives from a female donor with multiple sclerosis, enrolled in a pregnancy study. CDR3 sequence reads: CASSLKRTGGDEQYF. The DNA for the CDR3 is TGTGCCAGCAGCCTCAAGCGGACAGGGGGCGACGAGCAGTACTTC.